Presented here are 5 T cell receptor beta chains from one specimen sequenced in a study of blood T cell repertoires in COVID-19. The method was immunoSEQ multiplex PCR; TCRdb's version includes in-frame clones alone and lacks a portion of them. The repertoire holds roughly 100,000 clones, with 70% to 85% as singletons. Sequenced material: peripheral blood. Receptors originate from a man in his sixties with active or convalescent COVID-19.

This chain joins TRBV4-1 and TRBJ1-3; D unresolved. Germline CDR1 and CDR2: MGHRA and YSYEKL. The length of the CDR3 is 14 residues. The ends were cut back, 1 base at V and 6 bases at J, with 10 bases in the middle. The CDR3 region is CASSQVSGLNTIYF. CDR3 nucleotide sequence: TGCGCCAGCAGCCAAGTCTCCGGGTTAAACACCATATATTTT.

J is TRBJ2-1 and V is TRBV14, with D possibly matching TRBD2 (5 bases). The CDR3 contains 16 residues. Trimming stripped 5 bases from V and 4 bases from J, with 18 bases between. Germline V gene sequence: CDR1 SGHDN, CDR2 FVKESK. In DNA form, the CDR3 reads TGTGCCAGCAGCGCAGGCCGGACGGGGAATTACAATGAGCAGTTCTTC. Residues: CASSAGRTGNYNEQFF.

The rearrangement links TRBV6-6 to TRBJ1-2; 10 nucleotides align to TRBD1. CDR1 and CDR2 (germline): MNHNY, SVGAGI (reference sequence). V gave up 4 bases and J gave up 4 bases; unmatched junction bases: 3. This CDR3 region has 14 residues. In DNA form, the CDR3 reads TGTGCCAGCAGTTGGGACAGGGGAAGCTATGGCTACACCTTC. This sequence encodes CASSWDRGSYGYTF.

The CDR3 bases are TGTGCCAGCACCCGGTGGGGGGACCCCGGCGGGCAGTTCTTC. Translation gives CASTRWGDPGGQFF. The chain carries TRBV5-6 and TRBJ2-1; possible D gene TRBD2, 6 bases. Trimming left V 6 bases short and J 12 bases short, with 22 bases between. The CDR3 is 14 amino acids. CDR1 and CDR2 (germline): SGHDT, YYEEEE.

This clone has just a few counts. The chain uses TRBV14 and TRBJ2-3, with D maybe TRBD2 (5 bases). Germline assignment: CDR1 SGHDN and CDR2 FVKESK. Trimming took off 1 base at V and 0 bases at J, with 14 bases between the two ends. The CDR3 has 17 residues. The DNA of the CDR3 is TGTGCCAGCAGCCAAGTCTTGGCGGCGGGTAGCACAGATACGCAGTATTTT. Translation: CASSQVLAAGSTDTQYF.